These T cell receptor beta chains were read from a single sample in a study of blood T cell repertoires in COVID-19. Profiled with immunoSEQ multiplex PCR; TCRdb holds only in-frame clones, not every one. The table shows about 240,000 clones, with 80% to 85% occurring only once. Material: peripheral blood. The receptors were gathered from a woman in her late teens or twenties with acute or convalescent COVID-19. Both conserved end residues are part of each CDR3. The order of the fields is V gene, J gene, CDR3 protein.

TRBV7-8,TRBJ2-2,CASSRGLAGGGDTGELFF
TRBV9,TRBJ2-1,CASSRSGSRGEQFF
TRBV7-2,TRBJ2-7,CASSIGQRYEQYF
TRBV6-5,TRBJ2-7,CASSYSRGSTGGQYF
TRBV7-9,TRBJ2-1,CASSPASGPLYNEQFF
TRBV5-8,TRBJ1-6,CASSLRTQKVPLHF
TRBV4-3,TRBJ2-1,CASSQENPIVPSYNEQFF
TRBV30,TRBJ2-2,CAWSVLGLGELFF
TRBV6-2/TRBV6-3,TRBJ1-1,CASSYAGNTEAFF
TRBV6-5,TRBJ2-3,CASKTSTGTDTQYF
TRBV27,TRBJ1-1,CASSSGQGQNTEAFF
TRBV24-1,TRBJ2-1,CATSDFGRGRIFDEQFF
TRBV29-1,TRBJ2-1,CSVEAGVMDGEQFF
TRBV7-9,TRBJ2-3,CASSPGWTTHTDTQYF
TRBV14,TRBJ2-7,CASSPQISVHEQYF
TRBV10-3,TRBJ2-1,CAISDPKQGLAYEQFF
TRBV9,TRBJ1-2,CASSPLAGDSKYGYTF
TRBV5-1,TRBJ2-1,CASSSGLVLEQFF
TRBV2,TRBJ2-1,CASITGLAGMRYNEQFF
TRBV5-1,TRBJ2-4,CASSLTGLDKNIQYF
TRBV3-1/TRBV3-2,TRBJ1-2,CASSQEFSGYTF
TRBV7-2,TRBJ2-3,CASSSRVADTQYF
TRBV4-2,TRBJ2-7,CASSPGPKGTSGAKIYYEQYF
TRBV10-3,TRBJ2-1,CAISDPAGVRKEQFF
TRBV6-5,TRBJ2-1,CASSYSGLAFANEQFF
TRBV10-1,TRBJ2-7,CASRQRTGNYEQYF
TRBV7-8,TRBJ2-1,CASSLTGLAEFIHPDEQFF